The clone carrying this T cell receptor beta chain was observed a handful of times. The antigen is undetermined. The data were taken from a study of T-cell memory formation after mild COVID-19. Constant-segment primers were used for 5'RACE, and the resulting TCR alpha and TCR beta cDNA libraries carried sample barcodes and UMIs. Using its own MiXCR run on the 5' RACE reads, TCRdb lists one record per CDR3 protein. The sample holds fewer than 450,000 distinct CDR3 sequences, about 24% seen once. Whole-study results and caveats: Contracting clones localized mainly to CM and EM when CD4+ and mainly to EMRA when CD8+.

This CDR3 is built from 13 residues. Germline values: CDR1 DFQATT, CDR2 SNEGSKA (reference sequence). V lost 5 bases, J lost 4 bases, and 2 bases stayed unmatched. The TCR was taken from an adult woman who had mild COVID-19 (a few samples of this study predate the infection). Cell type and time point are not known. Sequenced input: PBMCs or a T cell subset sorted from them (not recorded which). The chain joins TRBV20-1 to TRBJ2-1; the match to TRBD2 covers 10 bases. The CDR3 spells CSAPSGSYNEQFF. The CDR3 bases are TGCAGTGCTCCTAGCGGGAGTTACAATGAGCAGTTCTTC.